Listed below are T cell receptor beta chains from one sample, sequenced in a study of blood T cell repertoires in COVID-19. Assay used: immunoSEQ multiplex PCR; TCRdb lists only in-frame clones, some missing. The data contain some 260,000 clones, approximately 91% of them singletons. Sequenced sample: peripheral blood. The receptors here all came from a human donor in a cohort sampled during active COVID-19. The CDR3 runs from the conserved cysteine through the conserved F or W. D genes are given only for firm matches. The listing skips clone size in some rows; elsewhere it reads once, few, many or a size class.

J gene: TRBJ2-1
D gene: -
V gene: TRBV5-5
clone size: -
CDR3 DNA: TGTGCCAGCAGCTCCGGCAGGCCTTCCTACAATGAGCAGTTCTTC
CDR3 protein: CASSSGRPSYNEQFF

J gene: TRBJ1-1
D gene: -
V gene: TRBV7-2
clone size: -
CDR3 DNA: TGTGCCAGCAGCCCGGCGGGGGGCAGGACTGAAGCTTTCTTT
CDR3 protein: CASSPAGGRTEAFF

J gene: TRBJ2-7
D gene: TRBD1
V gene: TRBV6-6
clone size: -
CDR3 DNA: TGTGCCAGCAGTTACTCGCCGGGACAGACTTACGAGCAGTACTTC
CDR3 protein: CASSYSPGQTYEQYF

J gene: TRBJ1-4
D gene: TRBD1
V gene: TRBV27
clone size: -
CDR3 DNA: TGTGCCAGCAGTCCCATGTTGACAGGGCCCGAAGAAAAACTGTTTTTT
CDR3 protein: CASSPMLTGPEEKLFF

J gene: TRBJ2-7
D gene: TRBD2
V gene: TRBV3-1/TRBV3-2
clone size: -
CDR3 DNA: TGTGCCAGCAGCGGCGCGGGGACTAGCATACAGTACTTC
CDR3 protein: CASSGAGTSIQYF

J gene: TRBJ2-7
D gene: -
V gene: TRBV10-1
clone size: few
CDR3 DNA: TGCGCCAGCAGTGGGAGAAGAGGGGGCGAGCAGTACTTC
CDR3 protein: CASSGRRGGEQYF

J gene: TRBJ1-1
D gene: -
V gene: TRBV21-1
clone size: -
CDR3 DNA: TGTGCCAGCAAAACGGACAGGGGGATTGAAGCTTTCTTT
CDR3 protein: CASKTDRGIEAFF

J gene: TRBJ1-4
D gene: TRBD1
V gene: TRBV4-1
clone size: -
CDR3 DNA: TGCGCCAGCAGCCAAGATGACAGGGTTGGTGAAAAACTGTTTTTT
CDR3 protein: CASSQDDRVGEKLFF

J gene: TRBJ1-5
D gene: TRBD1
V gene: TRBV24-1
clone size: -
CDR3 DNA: TGTGCCACCAGTGCAGGGGACAGCATTAGCAATCAGCCCCAGCATTTT
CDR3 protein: CATSAGDSISNQPQHF

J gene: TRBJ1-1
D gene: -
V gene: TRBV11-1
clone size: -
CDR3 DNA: TGTGCCAGCATCGACAGGAAAGTTCCTGTGACTGAAGCTTTCTTT
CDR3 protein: CASIDRKVPVTEAFF

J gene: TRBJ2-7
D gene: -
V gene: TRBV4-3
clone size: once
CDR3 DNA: TGCGCCAGCAGCCAAGCCCATAGTTATCCCGTCTACGAGCAGTACTTC
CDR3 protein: CASSQAHSYPVYEQYF

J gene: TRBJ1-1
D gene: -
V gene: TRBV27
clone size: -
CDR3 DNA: TGTGCCAGCAGTATCGGGGTTGGGGACACTGAAGCTTTCTTT
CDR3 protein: CASSIGVGDTEAFF

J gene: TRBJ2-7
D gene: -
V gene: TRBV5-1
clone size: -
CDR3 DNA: TGCGCCAGCAGCTTGGAGGGGGGAGGGCCCCACGAGCAGTACTTC
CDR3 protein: CASSLEGGGPHEQYF

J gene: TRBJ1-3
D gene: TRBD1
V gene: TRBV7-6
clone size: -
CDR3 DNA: TGTGCCAGCAGCTTAGCGACAGGGCACAACTCTGGAAACACCATATATTTT
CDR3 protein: CASSLATGHNSGNTIYF

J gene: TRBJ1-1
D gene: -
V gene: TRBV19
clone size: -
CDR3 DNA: TGTGCCAGTAGTACTTTGGGGGGGACCACTGAAGCTTTCTTT
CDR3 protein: CASSTLGGTTEAFF

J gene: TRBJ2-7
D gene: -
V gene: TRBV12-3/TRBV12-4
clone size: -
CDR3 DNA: TGTGCCAGCAGAAGGACAGCCCCCTACGAGCAGTACTTC
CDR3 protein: CASRRTAPYEQYF

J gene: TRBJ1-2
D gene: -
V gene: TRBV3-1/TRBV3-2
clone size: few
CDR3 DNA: TGTGCCAGCAGCCTCCAGCGGATAGGAGGCTACACCTTC
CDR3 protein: CASSLQRIGGYTF

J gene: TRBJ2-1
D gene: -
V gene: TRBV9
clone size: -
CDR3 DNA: TGTGCCAGCAGCGCGGCCCCGATCGGGAGTAGCGGCACCTACAATGAGCAGTTCTTC
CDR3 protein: CASSAAPIGSSGTYNEQFF

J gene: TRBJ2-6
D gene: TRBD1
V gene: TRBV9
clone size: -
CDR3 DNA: TGTGCCAGCAGCGTTGACAGGGGGCAATCTGGGGCCAACGTCCTGACTTTC
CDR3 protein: CASSVDRGQSGANVLTF

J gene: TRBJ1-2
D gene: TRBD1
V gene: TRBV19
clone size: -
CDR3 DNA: TGTGCCAGTAGTAACACCGGGACAGGGAACTATGGCTACACCTTC
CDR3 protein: CASSNTGTGNYGYTF

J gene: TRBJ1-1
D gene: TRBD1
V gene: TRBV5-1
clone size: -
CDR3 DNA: TGCGCCAGCAGCTTGGACAGGGGAAACACTGAAGCTTTCTTT
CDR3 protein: CASSLDRGNTEAFF

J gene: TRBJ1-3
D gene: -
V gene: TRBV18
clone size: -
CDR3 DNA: TGTGCCAGCTCACCAGTTCAGGCTATCGCTGGAAACACCATATATTTT
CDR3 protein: CASSPVQAIAGNTIYF

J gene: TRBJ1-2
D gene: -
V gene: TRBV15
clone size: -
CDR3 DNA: TGTGCCACCAGTACTGAAACAGCCTACTATGGCTACACCTTC
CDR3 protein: CATSTETAYYGYTF

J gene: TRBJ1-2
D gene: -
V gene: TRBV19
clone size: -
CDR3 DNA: TGTGCCAGTAGTATACCAGGGGCCTATGGCTACACCTTC
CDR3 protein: CASSIPGAYGYTF

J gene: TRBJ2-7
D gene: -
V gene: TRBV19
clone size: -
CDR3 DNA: TGTGCCAGTAGTCATGGGGGGGCAGGGGAGCAGTACTTC
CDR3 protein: CASSHGGAGEQYF

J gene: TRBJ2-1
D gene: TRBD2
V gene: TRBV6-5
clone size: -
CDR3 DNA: TGTGCCAGCAGAAAGGGGAGGGATGAGCAGTTCTTC
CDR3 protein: CASRKGRDEQFF

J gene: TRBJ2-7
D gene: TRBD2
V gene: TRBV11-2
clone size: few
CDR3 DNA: TGTGCCAGCAGGCATAGCGGGGGGGCCGGAGAGCAGTACTTC
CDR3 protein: CASRHSGGAGEQYF

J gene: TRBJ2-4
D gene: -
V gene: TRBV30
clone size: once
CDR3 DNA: TGTGCCTGGAGTCCTCCGGGACTAGCCAAAAACATTCAGTACTTC
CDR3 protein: CAWSPPGLAKNIQYF

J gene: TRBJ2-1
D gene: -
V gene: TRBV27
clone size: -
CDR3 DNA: TGTGCCAGCAGTTTGGCGGCTACGAATGAGCAGTTCTTC
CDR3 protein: CASSLAATNEQFF

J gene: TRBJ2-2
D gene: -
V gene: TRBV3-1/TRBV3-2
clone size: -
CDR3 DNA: TGTGCCAGCAGCCTCCGGGCCGGGGAGCTGTTTTTT
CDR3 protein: CASSLRAGELFF

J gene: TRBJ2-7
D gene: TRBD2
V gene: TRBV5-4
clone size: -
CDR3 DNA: TGTGCCAGCAGCTTAGAACCGACCGGGACTAGCGGGAGTTACGAGCAGTACTTC
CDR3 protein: CASSLEPTGTSGSYEQYF

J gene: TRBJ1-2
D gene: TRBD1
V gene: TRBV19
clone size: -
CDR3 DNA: TGTGCCAGTAGTACGCAGGGGGAGAGCTATGGCTACACCTTC
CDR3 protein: CASSTQGESYGYTF

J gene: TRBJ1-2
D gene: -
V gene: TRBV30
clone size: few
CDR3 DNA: TGTGCTGGCGGGGCCGGCTATGGCTACACCTTC
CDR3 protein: CAGGAGYGYTF

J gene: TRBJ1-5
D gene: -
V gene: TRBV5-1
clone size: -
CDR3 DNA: TGCGCCAGCAGCTTGGCGGCAGGGGAGGGTCAGCCCCAGCATTTT
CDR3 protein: CASSLAAGEGQPQHF

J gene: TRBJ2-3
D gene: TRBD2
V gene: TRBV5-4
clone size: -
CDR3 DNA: TGTGCCAGCAGCGGGTCTATTGGACTAGTCACAGATACGCAGTATTTT
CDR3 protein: CASSGSIGLVTDTQYF

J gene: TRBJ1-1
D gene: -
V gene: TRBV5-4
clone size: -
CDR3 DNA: TGTGCCAGCAGCTTAGCCTTCTCGGGGAACACTGAAGCTTTCTTT
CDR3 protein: CASSLAFSGNTEAFF

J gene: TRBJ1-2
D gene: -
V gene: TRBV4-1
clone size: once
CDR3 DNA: TGCGCCAGCAGCCAAGGGACTGACTATGGCTACACCTTC
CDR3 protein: CASSQGTDYGYTF

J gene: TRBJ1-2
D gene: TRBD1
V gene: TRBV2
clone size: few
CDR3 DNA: TGTGCCAGCAGGAGCCAGGGGGCGTTAAGGGGCTACACCTTC
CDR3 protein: CASRSQGALRGYTF

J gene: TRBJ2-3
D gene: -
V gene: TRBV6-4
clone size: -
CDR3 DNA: TGTGCCAGCAGTGCCGTTGGAGGGTCAGATACGCAGTATTTT
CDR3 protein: CASSAVGGSDTQYF

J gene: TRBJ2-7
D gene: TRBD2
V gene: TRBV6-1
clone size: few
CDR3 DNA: TGTGCCAGCAGTGAAGAAGGGACTAGCGGCCTTTACGAGCAGTACTTC
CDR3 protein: CASSEEGTSGLYEQYF

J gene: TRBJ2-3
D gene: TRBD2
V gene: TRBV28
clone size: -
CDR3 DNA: TGTGCCAGCATGCGGGAGCGGAGCACAGATACGCAGTATTTT
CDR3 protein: CASMRERSTDTQYF

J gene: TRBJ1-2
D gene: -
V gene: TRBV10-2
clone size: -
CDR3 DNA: TGCGCCAGCAGTGAGTGGGGACTCTCCGGCTACACCTTC
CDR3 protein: CASSEWGLSGYTF

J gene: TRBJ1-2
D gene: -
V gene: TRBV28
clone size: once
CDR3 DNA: TGTGCCAGCAGTTTTGGGGGGGCGCAAGCAGGGGGCTACACCTTC
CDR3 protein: CASSFGGAQAGGYTF

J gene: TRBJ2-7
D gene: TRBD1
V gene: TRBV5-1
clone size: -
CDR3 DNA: TGCGCCAGCAGCAAGACAGGGTACGAGCAGTACTTC
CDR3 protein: CASSKTGYEQYF

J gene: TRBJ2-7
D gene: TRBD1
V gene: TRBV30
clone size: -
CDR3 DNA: TGTGCCTGGAGCCCCGGACAGGGGGCCCGATACGAGCAGTACTTC
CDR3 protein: CAWSPGQGARYEQYF

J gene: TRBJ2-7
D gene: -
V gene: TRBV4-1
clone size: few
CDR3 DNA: TGCGCCAGCAGCCACCTTGGCGGGACCTACGAGCAGTACTTC
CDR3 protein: CASSHLGGTYEQYF

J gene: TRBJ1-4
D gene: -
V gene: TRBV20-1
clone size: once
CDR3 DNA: TGCAGTGCTAGTCCGACAGCAACTAATGAAAAACTGTTTTTT
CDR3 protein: CSASPTATNEKLFF

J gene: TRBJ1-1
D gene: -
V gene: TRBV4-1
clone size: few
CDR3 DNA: TGCGCCAGCAGCCAAGTTGGACTAAAGAAAGGCGGCACTGAAGCTTTCTTT
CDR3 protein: CASSQVGLKKGGTEAFF

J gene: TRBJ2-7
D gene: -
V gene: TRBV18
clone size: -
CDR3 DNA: TGTGCCAGCTCACTAGCACACCCGGGTTACGAGCAGTACTTC
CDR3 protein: CASSLAHPGYEQYF

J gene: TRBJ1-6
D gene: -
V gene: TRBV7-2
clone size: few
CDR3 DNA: TGTGCCAGCAGCTTAGCGGGCAGGGCGAATTCACCCCTCCACTTT
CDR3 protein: CASSLAGRANSPLHF

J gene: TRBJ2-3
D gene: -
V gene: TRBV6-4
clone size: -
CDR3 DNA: TGTGCCAGCAGCCGCCCCGCGGGGAACCAATCTAGCACAGATACGCAGTATTTT
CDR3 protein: CASSRPAGNQSSTDTQYF

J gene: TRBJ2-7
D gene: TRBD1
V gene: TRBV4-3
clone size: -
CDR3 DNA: TGCGCCAGCAGCCACCACCTACAGGGGGTTGGCTACGAGCAGTACTTC
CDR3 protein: CASSHHLQGVGYEQYF

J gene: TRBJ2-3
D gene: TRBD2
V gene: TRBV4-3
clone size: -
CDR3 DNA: TGCGCCAGCAGCCAAGAGCTAGCGGGGGGGCCAGATACGCAGTATTTT
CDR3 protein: CASSQELAGGPDTQYF

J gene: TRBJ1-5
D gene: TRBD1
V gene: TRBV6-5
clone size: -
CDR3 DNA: TGTGCCAGCAGTCAGGACAGGGATCAGCCCCAGCATTTT
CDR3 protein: CASSQDRDQPQHF

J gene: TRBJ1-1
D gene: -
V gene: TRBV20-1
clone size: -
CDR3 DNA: TGCAGTGCTAGTAGGAGCGGGAACACTGAAGCTTTCTTT
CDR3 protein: CSASRSGNTEAFF

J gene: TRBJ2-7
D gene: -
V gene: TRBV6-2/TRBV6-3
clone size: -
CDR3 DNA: TGTGCCAGCAGTTTAGAAACCTACGAGCAGTACTTC
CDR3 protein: CASSLETYEQYF

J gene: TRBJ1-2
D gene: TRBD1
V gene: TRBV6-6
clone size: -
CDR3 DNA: TGTGCCAGCAGTTCAACCGGACAGGGGTATGGCTACACCTTC
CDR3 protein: CASSSTGQGYGYTF

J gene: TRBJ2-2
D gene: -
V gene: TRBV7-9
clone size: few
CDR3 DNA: TGTGCCAGCAGCTTAGCGGCTAGCGGGGAGCTGTTTTTT
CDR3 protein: CASSLAASGELFF

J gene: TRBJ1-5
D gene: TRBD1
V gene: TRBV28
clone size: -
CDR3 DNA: TGTGCCAGCAGTTCGAACCGACAGGGCCTCAATCAGCCCCAGCATTTT
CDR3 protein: CASSSNRQGLNQPQHF